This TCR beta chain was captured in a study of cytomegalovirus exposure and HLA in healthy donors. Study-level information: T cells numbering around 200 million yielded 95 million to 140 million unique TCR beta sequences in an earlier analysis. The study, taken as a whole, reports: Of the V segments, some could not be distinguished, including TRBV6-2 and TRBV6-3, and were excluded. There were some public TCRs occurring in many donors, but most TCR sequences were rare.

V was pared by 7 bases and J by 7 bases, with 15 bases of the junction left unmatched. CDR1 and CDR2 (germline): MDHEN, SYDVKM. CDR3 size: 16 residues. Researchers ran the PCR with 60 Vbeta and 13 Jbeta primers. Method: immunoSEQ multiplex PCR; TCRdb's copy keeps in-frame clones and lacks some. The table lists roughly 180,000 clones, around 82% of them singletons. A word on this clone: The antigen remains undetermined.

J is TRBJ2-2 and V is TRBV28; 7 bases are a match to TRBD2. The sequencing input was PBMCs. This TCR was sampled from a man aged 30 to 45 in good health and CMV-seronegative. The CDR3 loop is CASTSWGRALGGELFF. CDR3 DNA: TGTGCCAGCACCTCATGGGGGAGGGCCCTGGGCGGGGAGCTGTTTTTT.